These T cell receptor beta chains were read from a single sample in a study of cytotoxic CD8 clonotypes in ibrutinib-treated CLL. TCRdb keeps only in-frame clones here, not all; method: immunoSEQ multiplex PCR. This sample yields about 300,000 clones, of which 70% to 80% are seen a single time; approximately 5.1% belongs to the top ten. The sample in question was PBMCs, obtained at disease progression, from a patient treated with ibrutinib. All receptors come from a human donor with chronic lymphocytic leukemia. The CDR3 runs from the conserved cysteine through the conserved F or W. The order of the fields is D gene, V gene, J gene, CDR3 protein. D genes are given only for firm matches.

D: TRBD2
V: TRBV6-5
J: TRBJ2-5
CDR3: CASSRLARETQYF

D: TRBD2
V: TRBV10-1
J: TRBJ2-5
CDR3: CASSGTSGDQETQYF

D: .
V: TRBV18
J: TRBJ2-3
CDR3: CASSPGPTDTQYF

D: .
V: TRBV6-5
J: TRBJ2-1
CDR3: CASKVAVYNEQFF

D: TRBD1
V: TRBV4-1
J: TRBJ2-7
CDR3: CASSRDRGQSYEQYF

D: TRBD1
V: TRBV6-1
J: TRBJ2-2
CDR3: CASNPGGRTGELFF

D: TRBD1
V: TRBV5-4
J: TRBJ2-5
CDR3: CASSLVNRGQETQYF

D: TRBD1
V: TRBV19
J: TRBJ1-1
CDR3: CASIDRGRGTEAFF

D: .
V: TRBV19
J: TRBJ1-2
CDR3: CASSIAGEANYGYTF

D: TRBD2
V: TRBV5-1
J: TRBJ2-7
CDR3: CASSLESGRFTYEQYF

D: .
V: TRBV20-1
J: TRBJ2-3
CDR3: CSGKEGYTQYF

D: TRBD1
V: TRBV5-6
J: TRBJ2-6
CDR3: CASSPRQGSGANVLTF

D: .
V: TRBV27
J: TRBJ2-7
CDR3: CASSWRVGPPYEQYF

D: .
V: TRBV5-1
J: TRBJ1-2
CDR3: CASTEGNYGYTF

D: .
V: TRBV2
J: TRBJ2-7
CDR3: CASTQRQTYEQYF

D: TRBD2
V: TRBV27
J: TRBJ2-3
CDR3: CASSPRLATDTQYF

D: .
V: TRBV5-6
J: TRBJ2-7
CDR3: CASSSTDSYEQYF

D: .
V: TRBV6-5
J: TRBJ1-1
CDR3: CASSPEASTEAFF

D: TRBD1
V: TRBV10-2
J: TRBJ1-2
CDR3: CASSVRTGDVGYTF

D: .
V: TRBV4-1
J: TRBJ2-3
CDR3: CASSQDLGLSTDTQYF

D: .
V: TRBV19
J: TRBJ1-3
CDR3: CASSKLSGNTIYF

D: TRBD2
V: TRBV2
J: TRBJ2-5
CDR3: CASTQLAVKKSQYF

D: .
V: TRBV9
J: TRBJ2-7
CDR3: CASSVEGVGYEQYF

D: TRBD2
V: TRBV25-1
J: TRBJ2-1
CDR3: CASSGGLAEGYNEQFF

D: .
V: TRBV9
J: TRBJ1-2
CDR3: CASSVAVGSGGYTF

D: .
V: TRBV7-9
J: TRBJ1-5
CDR3: CASSTSGINQPQHF

D: .
V: TRBV14
J: TRBJ2-2
CDR3: CASSQVQGPGELFF

D: .
V: TRBV10-2
J: TRBJ2-7
CDR3: CASAGVLTYEQYF

D: .
V: TRBV28
J: TRBJ1-2
CDR3: CASSLDGENYGYTF

D: .
V: TRBV7-9
J: TRBJ2-7
CDR3: CASSLVREQYF

D: TRBD1
V: TRBV2
J: TRBJ2-7
CDR3: CASFRTGYSADDEQYF

D: TRBD1
V: TRBV7-9
J: TRBJ2-5
CDR3: CASSPRGQETQYF

D: .
V: TRBV9
J: TRBJ2-7
CDR3: CASSVGQTSRRLGEQYF